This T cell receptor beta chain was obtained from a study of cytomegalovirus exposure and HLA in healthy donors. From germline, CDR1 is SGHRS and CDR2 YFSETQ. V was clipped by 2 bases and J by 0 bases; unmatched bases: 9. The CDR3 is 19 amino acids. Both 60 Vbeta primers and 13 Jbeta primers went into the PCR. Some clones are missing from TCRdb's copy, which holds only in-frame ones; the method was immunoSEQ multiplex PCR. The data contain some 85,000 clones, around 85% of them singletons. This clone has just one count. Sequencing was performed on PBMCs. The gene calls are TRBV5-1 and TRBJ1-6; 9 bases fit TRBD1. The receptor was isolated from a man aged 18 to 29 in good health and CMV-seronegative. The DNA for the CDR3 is TGCGCCAGCAGCTTAACCCCGGGACAGGGAAGCTCCTATAATTCACCCCTCCACTTT. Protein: CASSLTPGQGSSYNSPLHF.